This T cell receptor beta chain was observed in a study of blood T cell repertoires in COVID-19. Study information: Researchers got acute and convalescent COVID-19 samples from the United States, Italy and Spain.

J was trimmed by 7 bases and V by 6 bases; bases with no gene match: 9. The germline V gene has CDR1 LNHDA and CDR2 SQIVND (reference sequence). The CDR3 consists of 15 residues. In the original processing: Counts of nucleated cells, estimated from reference gene primer amplification, were obtained. Generated by immunoSEQ multiplex PCR, the TCRdb table keeps only in-frame clones and is missing some. That table supplies the V and J calls and clone size; D and trimming were determined from the DNA. Of approximately 310,000 clones in the sample, roughly 88% are singletons; the top ten hold more than 2%. Clinical history reported by participants formed the basis on which cohorts were assigned. Either two negative PCRs, clearance, or symptom resolution qualified Cohort 3 donors as recovered.

Sequencing input: PBMCs or T cells enriched from blood (not recorded which). This TCR was recovered from a man under 40 who had recovered from COVID-19. The chain is built from TRBV19 and TRBJ1-6; 7 bases fit TRBD1. The CDR3 region has the DNA TGTGCCAGTAGGCCCCTCAGGGGGAGGAATTCACCCCTCCACTTT. Translated, it gives CASRPLRGRNSPLHF.